A selection of T cell receptor beta chains follows, all from one sample in a study of T cells after yellow fever vaccination. Using its own MiXCR run on the 5' RACE reads, TCRdb lists one record per CDR3 protein. The table records about 58,000 distinct CDR3 sequences, around 6.2% of them present only once. Material: PBMCs, either bulk or a sorted T-cell subset (CD4+, CD8+, memory, or dextramer-sorted; not recorded which), obtained on the day of the yellow fever booster vaccination. The receptors shown here come from a man younger than 30 who received the YFV17D yellow fever vaccine. The CDR3 runs from the conserved cysteine through the conserved F or W. A D gene is named only where the DNA matches it firmly. Not all rows give a size; the values are once, few, many and, for expanded clones, a class.

d_call clone_size j_call v_call cdr3_aa cdr3_nt
. . TRBJ2-4 TRBV12-3/TRBV12-4 CASRPTGLAKNIQYF TGTGCCAGCAGGCCAACAGGGTTGGCCAAAAACATTCAGTACTTC
. few TRBJ2-5 TRBV6-2/TRBV6-3 CASSYSSLQGTQYF TGTGCCAGCAGTTACTCAAGCCTCCAGGGAACCCAGTACTTC
. once TRBJ1-1 TRBV30 CAWSKAGGDTEAFF TGTGCCTGGAGTAAGGCGGGAGGGGACACTGAAGCTTTCTTT
. many TRBJ1-1 TRBV7-2 CASSFPDRNTEAFF TGTGCCAGCAGCTTCCCGGACAGGAACACTGAAGCTTTCTTT
. many TRBJ1-5 TRBV7-2 CASSYSGQPQHF TGTGCCAGCAGCTATTCGGGTCAGCCCCAGCATTTT
. few TRBJ2-3 TRBV6-2/TRBV6-3 CASSAHRLGPLNTQYF TGTGCCAGCAGTGCGCATCGACTAGGCCCCCTGAATACGCAGTATTTT
. . TRBJ2-2 TRBV7-2 CASSPNPHRGGELFF TGTGCCAGCAGCCCTAACCCCCATCGGGGCGGGGAGCTGTTTTTT
. many TRBJ1-5 TRBV5-5 CASSLFSNQPQHF TGTGCCAGCAGCTTGTTTAGCAATCAGCCCCAGCATTTT
. many TRBJ1-2 TRBV12-3/TRBV12-4 CASSSKANYGYTF TGTGCCAGCAGTTCCAAGGCGAACTATGGCTACACCTTC
. . TRBJ1-4 TRBV7-9 CASSLARGAGDEKLFF TGTGCCAGCAGCTTAGCGCGGGGTGCGGGGGATGAAAAACTGTTTTTT
. . TRBJ2-2 TRBV6-5 CATALSANTGELFF TGTGCCACCGCCCTGTCAGCGAACACCGGGGAGCTGTTTTTT
. . TRBJ2-1 TRBV7-9 CASSLYRDNEQFF TGTGCCAGCAGCTTATACAGGGACAATGAGCAGTTCTTC
TRBD2 many TRBJ2-1 TRBV6-5 CASTRTSGANYNEQFF TGTGCCAGCACCCGGACTAGCGGGGCGAATTACAATGAGCAGTTCTTC
. many TRBJ2-2 TRBV5-1 CASSLRGERELFF TGCGCCAGCAGCTTGAGGGGCGAGCGGGAGCTGTTTTTT
. many TRBJ2-1 TRBV30 CACRYRTERVQFF TGTGCCTGCCGTTACCGGACAGAGAGGGTGCAGTTCTTC
TRBD1 many TRBJ2-3 TRBV4-1 CASSLGQGAIDTQYF TGCGCCAGCAGCCTGGGACAGGGGGCGATAGATACGCAGTATTTT
. many TRBJ1-2 TRBV20-1 CSASSGAGGGYTF TGCAGTGCTAGTAGCGGGGCAGGCGGCGGCTACACCTTC
TRBD2 . TRBJ2-1 TRBV3-1 CASSQDLRLAGLDNNEQFF TGTGCCAGCAGCCAAGATCTTCGGCTAGCGGGGCTCGATAACAATGAGCAGTTCTTC
TRBD1 many TRBJ2-7 TRBV6-2/TRBV6-3 CASGQGGYEQYF TGTGCCAGCGGACAGGGGGGCTACGAGCAGTACTTC